What follows are 25 T cell receptor beta chains derived from one specimen sequenced in a study of blood T cell repertoires in COVID-19. The method was immunoSEQ multiplex PCR; TCRdb's version includes in-frame clones alone and lacks a portion of them. The sample records 140,000 or so clones, about 87% being singletons. The sequenced sample was peripheral blood. These receptors all stem from a human donor with COVID-19, enrolled during active disease. The donor label of this sample is uncertain.

The CDR3 sequence is CASSSLRTGLSNTEAFF. CDR3 nucleotide sequence: TGCGCCAGCAGCTCACTCAGGACAGGGTTGTCGAACACTGAAGCTTTCTTT. The chain has TRBV5-1 and TRBJ1-1, with 8 nucleotides matching TRBD1. Trimming took 3 bases from V and 1 from J; bases not matched to a gene: 11. The germline V gene has CDR1 SGHRS and CDR2 YFSETQ. CDR3 length: 17 amino acids. Complete variable domain (other parts from reference TRBV5-1 and TRBJ1-1): KAGVTQTPRYLIKTRGQQVTLSCSPISGHRSVSWYQQTPGQGLQFLFEYFSETQRNKGNFPGRFSGRQFSNSRSEMNVSTLELGDSALYLCASSSLRTGLSNTEAFFGQGTRLTVV.

The count of this clone is one. The rearrangement uses TRBV5-1 and TRBJ1-1; D is possibly TRBD1 (5 bases). The V end was cut by 4 bases, the J end by 5 bases, with 12 bases between. The CDR3 runs 13 residues. Per germline, CDR1 SGHRS and CDR2 YFSETQ. This CDR3 is CASSRDSLTEAFF. CDR3 in DNA: TGCGCCAGCAGCCGAGACAGTTTAACTGAAGCTTTCTTT.

The V gene is TRBV5-1, the J gene TRBJ1-1; D remains ambiguous. This CDR3 is 14 amino acids long. Trimming shortened V by 4 bases and J by 2 bases, and 12 bases separated the two germline ends. In germline, CDR1 is SGHRS, CDR2 YFSETQ. The CDR3 loop reads CASSPNTVNTEAFF. CDR3 DNA: TGCGCCAGCAGCCCAAATACAGTTAACACTGAAGCTTTCTTT.

The rearrangement links TRBV5-1 to TRBJ2-2; 8 bases are a match to TRBD2. The germline CDR1 and CDR2 sequences are SGHRS and YFSETQ. This CDR3 region has 15 residues. V shed 5 bases and J 2 bases; nucleotides not matched to a gene: 5. The CDR3 coding sequence is TGCGCCAGCAGTCGGGGGGGCCCAAACACCGGGGAGCTGTTTTTT. It codes for CASSRGGPNTGELFF. Variable domain in full (rest from reference TRBV5-1 and TRBJ2-2): KAGVTQTPRYLIKTRGQQVTLSCSPISGHRSVSWYQQTPGQGLQFLFEYFSETQRNKGNFPGRFSGRQFSNSRSEMNVSTLELGDSALYLCASSRGGPNTGELFFGEGSRLTVL.

This clone has a handful of counts. J is TRBJ1-1 and V is TRBV7-9; weak D call: TRBD1 (5 bases). This CDR3 contains 13 residues. Deletions cut 1 base from V and 6 bases from J, with 9 bases between. Germline lookup yields CDR1 SEHNR and CDR2 FQNEAQ (reference sequence). The CDR3 region has the DNA TGTGCCAGCAGCTTAGACTCAGGGTCTGAAGCTTTCTTT. Protein sequence: CASSLDSGSEAFF.

This clone appeared a single time. V and J are TRBV5-1 and TRBJ2-1; 8 positions agree with TRBD2. CDR3 size: 17 residues. The germline CDR1 and CDR2 sequences are SGHRS and YFSETQ. V shed 2 bases, J shed 9 bases, and the junction held 16 bases outside the gene matches. The CDR3 reads CASSFTPGGARSSEQFF. The CDR3 region has the DNA TGCGCCAGCAGCTTCACCCCCGGGGGGGCTCGTTCGAGTGAGCAGTTCTTC.

This clone was counted once. V gene TRBV7-6 combines with J gene TRBJ2-3, with TRBD2 as a possible D gene (7 bases). The CDR3 length is 18 residues. The V end was cut by 8 bases, the J end by 1 base, with 25 bases between. Looked up from germline, CDR1 is SGHVS and CDR2 is FNYEAQ. CDR3 residues: CASGLPLGGGAGTDTQYF. The CDR3 DNA reads as TGTGCCAGCGGCCTCCCCCTTGGTGGGGGGGCAGGCACAGATACGCAGTATTTT. The whole variable domain, remainder taken from reference TRBV7-6 and TRBJ2-3, is GAGVSQSPRYKVTKRGQDVALRCDPISGHVSLYWYRQALGQGPEFLTYFNYEAQQDKSGLPNDRFSAERPEGSISTLTIQRTEQRDSAMYRCASGLPLGGGAGTDTQYFGPGTRLTVL.

J is TRBJ1-3 and V is TRBV9; perhaps TRBD1 as D (6 bases). Germline V lookup: CDR1 SGDLS, CDR2 YYNGEE. This CDR3 contains 20 residues. V was shortened by 5 bases and J by 0 bases, with 27 bases between the two germline ends. The CDR3 coding sequence is TGTGCCAGCAGTCGAGTTGACAGGCCATTTAGAATCGCCTCTGGAAACACCATATATTTT. It is translated as CASSRVDRPFRIASGNTIYF. The variable domain in full, completed from reference TRBV9 and TRBJ1-3, reads DSGVTQTPKHLITATGQRVTLRCSPRSGDLSVYWYQQSLDQGLQFLIQYYNGEERAKGNILERFSAQQFPDLHSELNLSSLELGDSALYFCASSRVDRPFRIASGNTIYFGEGSWLTVV.

This chain joins TRBV10-3 and TRBJ2-7; 8 positions match TRBD2. The V segment lost 2 bases and the J segment 0 bases; nucleotides outside the gene matches: 9. The germline CDR1 and CDR2 sequences are ENHRY and SYGVKD. The CDR3 totals 17 residues. CDR3 sequence reads: CAISERGSGVSSYEQYF. CDR3 bases: TGTGCCATCAGTGAGAGAGGTAGCGGGGTTTCCTCCTACGAGCAGTACTTC.

The chain joins TRBV4-2 to TRBJ1-1, with D possibly being TRBD1 (5 bases). Trimming took off 4 bases at V and 3 bases at J, with 15 bases between the two ends. CDR3 length equals 15 residues. The V gene's germline CDR1 is LGHNA and CDR2 YNFKEQ. CDR3 sequence (DNA): TGTGCCAGCAGCCGCGGGACCCAAGAGGACACTGAAGCTTTCTTT. As protein: CASSRGTQEDTEAFF.

This clone was observed once. V usage is TRBV10-2 and J usage is TRBJ1-1; D gene ambiguous. Trimming took 5 bases from V and 4 from J, leaving 11 bases between them. Germline lookup yields CDR1 WSHSY and CDR2 SAAADI. The CDR3 runs 13 residues. CDR3 in amino acids: CASSYTETTEAFF. The CDR3 nucleotides are TGCGCCAGCAGTTATACAGAAACCACTGAAGCTTTCTTT.

This rearrangement joins TRBV11-3 to TRBJ2-1, with no clear D. The V gene lost 8 bases and the J gene lost 4 bases, with 12 bases spanning the gap. Germline loops: CDR1 SGHNT, CDR2 YENEEA. This CDR3 has 13 amino acids. CDR3 sequence: CASGSGRYNEQFF. For the CDR3, the DNA is TGTGCCAGCGGGTCGGGTCGGTACAATGAGCAGTTCTTC.

The chain couples TRBV18 to TRBJ2-3, with 12 bases fitting TRBD1. Germline V gene data show CDR1 as KGHSH and CDR2 as LQKENI. V shed 4 bases, J shed 6 bases, and the junction held 2 bases outside the gene matches. The CDR3 loop spans 14 amino acids. In DNA form, the CDR3 reads TGTGCCAGCTCACGGGACAGGGGGCTGGATACGCAGTATTTT. Translating it yields CASSRDRGLDTQYF.

This clone occurred once. J is TRBJ1-2 and V is TRBV5-4, with 7 bases lining up with TRBD1. V shed 4 bases and J 0 bases; nucleotides not matched to a gene: 3. Germline loops: CDR1 SGHNT, CDR2 YYREEE (reference sequence). The CDR3 length is 14 residues. The CDR3 DNA reads as TGTGCCAGCAGCAGGGACAGATCTAACTATGGCTACACCTTC. Translating it yields CASSRDRSNYGYTF. The complete variable domain, with remaining parts taken from reference TRBV5-4 and TRBJ1-2, reads ETGVTQSPTHLIKTRGQQVTLRCSSQSGHNTVSWYQQALGQGPQFIFQYYREEENGRGNFPPRFSGLQFPNYSSELNVNALELDDSALYLCASSRDRSNYGYTFGSGTRLTVV.

The chain couples TRBV10-2 to TRBJ1-2, with 8 bases aligning to TRBD1. CDR1 and CDR2 from the germline V gene are WSHSY and SAAADI. Trimming at V came to 2 bases and at J to 2 bases, leaving 4 bases not matched to a gene. CDR3 size: 15 residues. As DNA, the CDR3 is TGCGCCAGCAGTGAGACCTGGACAGGGAACTATGGCTACACCTTC. It translates to CASSETWTGNYGYTF.

The chain combines TRBV3-1 (or the pseudogene TRBV3-2) with TRBJ1-4; tentatively, D is TRBD1 (5 bases). V shed 5 bases and J shed 7 bases, with 11 bases lying between them. This CDR3 region has 13 residues. CDR1 and CDR2 (germline): LGHDT, YNNKEL (reference sequence). CDR3: CASSTMGGEKLFF. The CDR3 bases are TGTGCCAGCAGCACTATGGGGGGTGAAAAACTGTTTTTT.

This chain uses TRBV6-5 with TRBJ2-7; 8 bases align to TRBD1. Germline CDR1 reads MNHEY; CDR2 reads SVGAGI. The CDR3 has 12 amino acids. Trimming removed 7 bases from V and 9 bases from J; junction bases left unmatched: 8. The CDR3 here is CASIGQGGGQYF. CDR3 in DNA: TGTGCCAGCATTGGACAGGGAGGTGGGCAGTACTTC.

This clone was observed a few times. The chain joins TRBV28 to TRBJ2-7; 8 bases line up with TRBD1. Unmatched junction bases numbered 8, after V lost 6 bases and J lost 4 bases. The germline V gene has CDR1 MDHEN and CDR2 SYDVKM. The CDR3 has 14 residues. The CDR3: CASRNRDRLYEQYF. Written as DNA, the CDR3 is TGTGCCAGCAGGAACCGGGACAGGCTTTACGAGCAGTACTTC.

The chain uses TRBV9 and TRBJ1-2; D not resolved. Germline CDR1 is SGDLS and CDR2 is YYNGEE. V was pared by 8 bases and J by 7 bases, with 12 bases between. The CDR3 is made up of 11 amino acids. In DNA form, the CDR3 reads TGTGCCAGTAGACGCGGGAGTGGCTACACCTTC. This sequence encodes CASRRGSGYTF. Together with reference TRBV9 and TRBJ1-2, the CDR3 gives the full variable domain: DSGVTQTPKHLITATGQRVTLRCSPRSGDLSVYWYQQSLDQGLQFLIQYYNGEERAKGNILERFSAQQFPDLHSELNLSSLELGDSALYFCASRRGSGYTFGSGTRLTVV.

This chain joins TRBV18 and TRBJ2-3; D ambiguous. CDR3 length: 15 residues. V lost 0 bases and J lost 6, with 13 bases in between. Germline assignment: CDR1 KGHSH and CDR2 LQKENI. CDR3: CASSPPSLVRDTQYF. DNA for the CDR3: TGTGCCAGCTCACCACCGTCCCTAGTAAGGGATACGCAGTATTTT.

The table lists this clone with a few counts. This chain uses TRBV30 with TRBJ1-2, with no clear D. V dropped 3 bases and J dropped 4 bases, with 12 bases sitting between them. Germline V lookup: CDR1 GTSNPN, CDR2 SVGIG (reference sequence). The length of the CDR3 is 13 residues. For the CDR3, the DNA is TGTGCCTGGAGAGAGAGTCCCGCCTATGGCTACACCTTC. This translates into CAWRESPAYGYTF.

This chain uses TRBV4-1 with TRBJ1-5; a possible D gene is TRBD1 (5 bases). This CDR3 region has 14 residues. Germline V gene data show CDR1 as MGHRA and CDR2 as YSYEKL. V was clipped by 0 bases and J by 4 bases, with 7 bases between them. This CDR3 reads CASSQEPGNQPQHF. DNA for the CDR3: TGCGCCAGCAGCCAAGAACCAGGGAATCAGCCCCAGCATTTT.

This rearrangement joins TRBV2 to TRBJ2-6, with 7 bases identical to TRBD2. The CDR3 has 17 amino acids. Germline V lookup: CDR1 SNHLY, CDR2 FYNNEI. Trimming at V came to 6 bases and at J to 2 bases, leaving 10 bases not matched to a gene. For the CDR3, the DNA is TGTGCCAGCAGCGGGGGGTGGGGCGGAACTGGGGCCAACGTCCTGACTTTC. Its protein is CASSGGWGGTGANVLTF. Filled out from reference TRBV2 and TRBJ2-6, the complete variable domain reads EPEVTQTPSHQVTQMGQEVILRCVPISNHLYFYWYRQILGQKVEFLVSFYNNEISEKSEIFDDQFSVERPDGSNFTLKIRSTKLEDSAMYFCASSGGWGGTGANVLTFGAGSRLTVL.

The chain is built from TRBV27 and TRBJ2-3; the D gene is possibly TRBD1 (5 bases). CDR1 and CDR2 from the germline V gene are MNHEY and SMNVEV (reference sequence). This CDR3 is 14 amino acids long. The V end was cut by 5 bases, the J end by 1 base, with 10 bases between. The CDR3 sequence: CASSRDRGTDTQYF. The CDR3 nucleotides read TGTGCCAGCAGTCGTGACAGAGGCACAGATACGCAGTATTTT.

In its sample, this clone was seen a few times. The V and J genes are TRBV19 and TRBJ1-3, with D perhaps matching TRBD1 (5 bases). Trimming removed 1 base from V and 4 bases from J, with 8 bases in between. Germline CDR1 is LNHDA and CDR2 is SQIVND (reference sequence). The CDR3 is made up of 14 amino acids. The CDR3 sequence is CASSIAQEGNTIYF. In DNA form, the CDR3 reads TGTGCCAGTAGTATAGCACAGGAAGGAAACACCATATATTTT.